Detailed here is one T cell receptor beta chain. Its antigen remains unknown. At deep level, the assay was performed. The assay was immunoSEQ multiplex PCR, and TCRdb's table has in-frame clones only and misses some. The profile shows approximately 2.1 million clones, roughly 93% of them singletons. The data were taken from a study of shared clonotypes between healthy human individuals. The study, taken as a whole, reports: In having few donors, the study represented limited genetic and exposure-history diversity.

The sample consisted of naive CD4+ T cells from PBMCs. Subset here: CD45RA+ positively selected. The clonotype originates from a young man in good health. Some clones in this sample may be carry-over from other donors' samples.

Here the CDR3 reads CASSPTAPGSDTQYF. The DNA of the CDR3 is TGTGCCAGCAGCCCCACGGCACCAGGGTCAGATACGCAGTATTTT. The chain links TRBV28 to TRBJ2-3; a possible D gene is TRBD1 (5 bases). Germline values: CDR1 MDHEN, CDR2 SYDVKM. The CDR3 totals 15 residues. The ends were cut back, 6 bases at V and 4 bases at J, with 17 bases in the middle. Drawing the rest from reference TRBV28 and TRBJ2-3, the complete variable domain is DVKVTQSSRYLVKRTGEKVFLECVQDMDHENMFWYRQDPGLGLRLIYFSYDVKMKEKGDIPEGYSVSREKKERFSLILESASTNQTSMYLCASSPTAPGSDTQYFGPGTRLTVL.